These 18 T cell receptor beta chains originate from one sample sequenced in a study of control samples from healthy donors and cancer patients. Data came from immunoSEQ multiplex PCR; TCRdb stores just in-frame clones and leaves some out. Among 85,000 to 90,000 clones listed, around 90% were seen once. Sequenced input: PBMCs. These TCRs come from a woman in her 50s with colorectal cancer.

The chain uses TRBV4-3 and TRBJ1-3, with 7 bases fitting TRBD1. Germline CDR1 LGHNA, CDR2 YSLEER. J was trimmed by 0 bases and V by 2 bases; bases with no gene match: 7. This CDR3 has 17 amino acids. CDR3 residues: CASSQSTGRTSGNTIYF. CDR3 nucleotide sequence: TGCGCCAGCAGCCAATCGACAGGGAGGACCTCTGGAAACACCATATATTTT.

J is TRBJ2-5 and V is TRBV2, with 10 bases lining up with TRBD2. The CDR3 loop spans 17 amino acids. The ends lost 6 bases at V and 2 bases at J; junction bases unmatched: 12. Germline CDR1 reads SNHLY; CDR2 reads FYNNEI. CDR3 nucleotides: TGTGCCAGCAGCGGTAAGGTAGCGGGGGGCCGGCAAGAGACCCAGTACTTC. As protein: CASSGKVAGGRQETQYF.

This chain uses TRBV6-6 with TRBJ1-1; 10 bases fit TRBD1. V shed 5 bases and J 4 bases; nucleotides not matched to a gene: 10. The germline V gene encodes CDR1 MNHNY and CDR2 SVGAGI (reference sequence). This CDR3 spans 16 amino acids. DNA of the CDR3: TGTGCCAGCAGTAAGACAGGGGGCGCGGAGGGCACTGAAGCTTTCTTT. This encodes CASSKTGGAEGTEAFF.

The V and J genes are TRBV2 and TRBJ2-5; D gene uncertain. CDR1 and CDR2 from the germline V gene are SNHLY and FYNNEI. The CDR3 has 12 residues. V lost 8 bases and J 5 bases, leaving 12 bases between the germline ends. CDR3 sequence (DNA): TGTGCCAGCGCCACGTCTTGGGAGACCCAGTACTTC. Translation gives CASATSWETQYF.

This rearrangement joins TRBV18 to TRBJ1-5; 9 bases are a match to TRBD1. Germline loops: CDR1 KGHSH, CDR2 LQKENI. The CDR3 has 15 residues. V was clipped by 2 bases and J by 7 bases; unmatched bases: 6. CDR3 bases: TGTGCCAGCTCACCAACGGACAGGGGTAACCAGCCCCAGCATTTT. Its protein product is CASSPTDRGNQPQHF.

The CDR3 is CASSHSDRQKNHGYTF. The CDR3 coding sequence is TGTGCCAGCAGCCACTCCGACAGGCAAAAGAATCATGGCTACACCTTC. The chain uses TRBV3-1 (or the pseudogene TRBV3-2) and TRBJ1-2; perhaps TRBD1 as D (6 bases). The CDR3 consists of 16 residues. From germline, CDR1 is LGHDT and CDR2 YNNKEL (reference sequence). V shed 3 bases and J shed 6 bases, with 20 bases lying between them.

This sequence joins TRBV7-2 and TRBJ2-3, with D uncertain. The CDR3 spans 13 residues. Looked up from germline, CDR1 is SGHTA and CDR2 is FQGNSA. V was clipped by 7 bases and J by 1 base, with 9 bases between them. Here the CDR3 reads CASTNWGTDTQYF. CDR3 in DNA: TGTGCCAGCACCAACTGGGGCACAGATACGCAGTATTTT.

CDR3 in amino acids: CASSSRGLYNSPLHF. CDR3 bases: TGTGCCAGCAGTTCAAGGGGACTCTATAATTCACCCCTCCACTTT. The chain employs TRBV27 and TRBJ1-6; D may be TRBD1 (5 bases). The CDR3 extends over 15 amino acids. V gave up 4 bases and J gave up 3 bases, with 10 bases separating them. Germline V gene lookup returns CDR1 MNHEY and CDR2 SMNVEV (reference sequence).

The CDR3: CASSSITGRGFEAFF. In DNA, the CDR3 is TGCGCCAGCAGCTCCATTACGGGCCGGGGTTTTGAAGCTTTCTTT. The chain employs TRBV4-1 and TRBJ1-1; D gene ambiguous. The germline V and J ends were trimmed by 5 bases and 7 bases, with 20 bases remaining between them. Germline V gene lookup returns CDR1 MGHRA and CDR2 YSYEKL. This CDR3 spans 15 amino acids.

This chain connects TRBV6-5 to TRBJ1-2; D call uncertain. The CDR3 sequence is 14 residues long. V was pared by 6 bases and J by 4 bases, with 15 bases between. Germline lookup yields CDR1 MNHEY and CDR2 SVGAGI. CDR3 nucleotide sequence: TGTGCCAGCAGACGGGCGGCTTCTCGCTATGGCTACACCTTC. It encodes CASRRAASRYGYTF.

Only one count was recorded for this clone. The junction differs from germline at one of its ends, possibly a read error. This chain joins TRBV6-1 and TRBJ2-1; D is uncertain. The CDR3 length is 11 residues. Germline values: CDR1 MNHNS, CDR2 SASEGT. Here the CDR3 reads CASSESLSRVF. CDR3 DNA sequence: TGTGCCAGCAGTGAAAGCCTTAGCCGGGTCTTC.

The rearrangement links TRBV28 to TRBJ1-2, with D maybe TRBD1 (6 bases). The CDR3 length is 14 residues. Germline V gene sequence: CDR1 MDHEN, CDR2 SYDVKM. V lost 2 bases, J lost 5 bases, and 12 bases lay in between. As DNA, the CDR3 is TGTGCCAGCAGTTTACCCCAGGGGACTTATGGCTACACCTTC. This sequence encodes CASSLPQGTYGYTF.

The chain is built from TRBV5-1 and TRBJ1-2, with 7 nucleotides matching TRBD1. From germline, CDR1 is SGHRS and CDR2 YFSETQ. The CDR3 spans 16 residues. The V segment lost 4 bases and the J segment 2 bases; nucleotides outside the gene matches: 11. Here the CDR3 DNA reads TGCGCCAGCAGCACGCCTACAGGGGAAGGGAACTATGGCTACACCTTC. It encodes CASSTPTGEGNYGYTF.

The gene calls are TRBV6-4 and TRBJ2-7; TRBD2 aligns across 7 bases. Trimming took 7 bases from V and 0 from J; bases not matched to a gene: 12. The CDR3 length is 16 residues. Germline CDR1 and CDR2: MRHNA and SNTAGT. CDR3 residues: CASKNYRLAGSYEQYV. The CDR3 nucleotides read TGTGCCAGCAAGAACTACCGACTAGCAGGCTCCTACGAGCAGTACGTC.

CDR3: CASRSPSINSPLHF. The CDR3 DNA reads TGTGCCAGCAGATCCCCCTCCATCAATTCACCCCTCCACTTT. The V gene is TRBV7-2, the J gene TRBJ1-6; D is unclear. This CDR3 has 14 residues. Germline CDR1 SGHTA, CDR2 FQGNSA. The V end lost 6 bases, the J end lost 7 bases, and 13 bases lay between the germline ends.

The chain couples TRBV6-4 to TRBJ2-3, with TRBD1 matching over 9 bases. The V gene end was trimmed by 5 bases and the J gene end by 2 bases; junction bases not matched to a gene: 5. Germline V gives CDR1 MRHNA, CDR2 SNTAGT. The CDR3 extends over 15 amino acids. This CDR3 reads CASSPGQGDTDTQYF. CDR3 nucleotide sequence: TGTGCCAGCAGTCCGGGACAGGGAGACACAGATACGCAGTATTTT.

The CDR3 sequence is CASSLDGVPLNEQFF. The CDR3 nucleotides are TGTGCCAGCAGCTTGGATGGCGTACCTCTAAATGAGCAGTTCTTC. The chain carries TRBV5-6 and TRBJ2-1; no firm D call. V lost 0 bases and J lost 7, with 14 bases in between. Germline CDR1 SGHDT, CDR2 YYEEEE. The CDR3 extends over 15 amino acids. Full variable domain (outside the CDR3, taken from reference TRBV5-6 and TRBJ2-1): DAGVTQSPTHLIKTRGQQVTLRCSPKSGHDTVSWYQQALGQGPQFIFQYYEEEERQRGNFPDRFSGHQFPNYSSELNVNALLLGDSALYLCASSLDGVPLNEQFFGPGTRLTVL.

This chain links TRBV9 with TRBJ2-1; 7 nucleotides line up with TRBD1. Germline trimming cut 4 bases from V and 0 bases from J; bases unmatched to any gene: 16. CDR1 SGDLS and CDR2 YYNGEE come from the germline V gene. The CDR3 consists of 19 residues. This CDR3 reads CASSPDRAGKRSSYNEQFF. CDR3 nucleotide sequence: TGTGCCAGCAGCCCTGACAGGGCCGGTAAAAGGAGCTCCTACAATGAGCAGTTCTTC.